The 32 T cell receptor beta chains given below trace back to one sample, sequenced in a study of STAT3 mutations in large granular lymphocyte leukemia. Findings and limits, study-wide: Every T-LGLL patient had at least one immunodominant TCRbeta clonotype.

Using immunoSEQ multiplex PCR, the repertoire was profiled, and TCRdb retains in-frame clones only, with some absent. The sample has around 4,200 clones; roughly 80% are singletons. Their target antigens are unknown. The specimen was peripheral blood mononuclear cells. Receptors originate from a man aged 35 to 55 with T-cell large granular lymphocyte leukemia. Some clones in this sample may be carry-over from other donors' samples.

This sequence joins TRBV13 and TRBJ2-3; 9 nucleotides match TRBD1. This CDR3 has 15 residues. The V segment lost 5 bases and the J segment 3 bases; nucleotides outside the gene matches: 6. Germline V gives CDR1 PRHDT, CDR2 FYEKMQ (reference sequence). In nucleotides, the CDR3 is TGTGCCAGCAGCCCCGGGACAGGGCATACAGATACGCAGTATTTT. It encodes CASSPGTGHTDTQYF.

The CDR3 DNA is TGTGCCAGCAGTCCCTCGTCATATAGCAATCAGCCCCAGCATTTT. Its protein is CASSPSSYSNQPQHF. The chain employs TRBV6-1 and TRBJ1-5, with D hard to call. CDR1 and CDR2 from the germline V gene are MNHNS and SASEGT. V gave up 5 bases and J gave up 0 bases, with 11 bases separating them. CDR3 length: 15 residues.

The chain couples TRBV18 to TRBJ1-6; 7 bases agree with TRBD1. The CDR3 spans 14 residues. Trimming cost V 5 bases and J 7 bases; bases outside gene matches: 5. Germline V lookup: CDR1 KGHSH, CDR2 LQKENI. The CDR3 is CASSTRDRNSPLHF. The DNA of the CDR3 is TGTGCCAGCTCAACCCGGGACAGAAATTCACCCCTCCACTTT.

The chain is built from TRBV4-1 and TRBJ1-1, with no clear D. The CDR3 has 14 amino acids. Trimming removed 0 bases from V and 3 bases from J, with 8 bases in between. Germline V gives CDR1 MGHRA, CDR2 YSYEKL. CDR3 coding DNA: TGCGCCAGCAGCCAAGAATACACGGACACTGAAGCTTTCTTT. Protein product: CASSQEYTDTEAFF.

As regards this clone: A junction boundary mismatches the germline segment, possibly from a read error. V gene TRBV4-3 combines with J gene TRBJ1-2; D is unclear. The CDR3 loop spans 15 amino acids. In germline, CDR1 is LGHNA, CDR2 YSLEER. CDR3 loop: CASTQWHPPNYGYTF. CDR3 bases: TGCGCCAGCACCCAATGGCATCCCCCTAACTATGGCTACACCTTC.

This sequence joins TRBV10-3 and TRBJ2-3; D may match TRBD1 or TRBD2 (5 bases each). Trimming took 0 bases from V and 2 from J, leaving 9 bases between them. The CDR3 runs to 15 residues. Germline CDR1 reads ENHRY; CDR2 reads SYGVKD. CDR3 region: CAISESGVYTDTQYF. The CDR3 nucleotides read TGTGCCATCAGTGAGTCGGGGGTTTACACAGATACGCAGTATTTT.

The genes are TRBV6-5 and TRBJ1-5; 8 nucleotides align to TRBD1. Germline V gene sequence: CDR1 MNHEY, CDR2 SVGAGI. With 4 bases clipped from V and 6 bases from J, the junction kept 2 bases outside the gene matches. The CDR3 contains 13 residues. CDR3 amino acids: CASSWDRTQPQHF. The CDR3 DNA reads TGTGCCAGCAGTTGGGACAGGACTCAGCCCCAGCATTTT.

The rearrangement joins TRBV5-4 to TRBJ2-2; TRBD2 aligns across 9 bases. The germline V gene has CDR1 SGHNT and CDR2 YYREEE (reference sequence). CDR3 size: 16 residues. J was trimmed by 3 bases and V by 4 bases; bases with no gene match: 7. Here the CDR3 reads CASSPPSGEDTGELFF. Written as DNA, the CDR3 is TGTGCCAGCAGCCCCCCTAGCGGGGAAGACACCGGGGAGCTGTTTTTT.

This sequence joins TRBV4-3 and TRBJ1-6; 11 bases align to TRBD1. The V segment lost 1 base and the J segment 9 bases; nucleotides outside the gene matches: 8. The CDR3 has 17 residues. Per germline, CDR1 LGHNA and CDR2 YSLEER. The CDR3 bases are TGCGCCAGCAGCCAAGGGGTTCGGGGACAGGGGGTTTCACCCCTCCACTTT. This gives the protein CASSQGVRGQGVSPLHF.

This clone was detected once. This rearrangement joins TRBV4-2 to TRBJ1-2, with D unresolved. The V gene lost 5 bases and the J gene lost 2 bases, with 9 bases spanning the gap. In germline, CDR1 is LGHNA, CDR2 YNFKEQ. The CDR3 totals 13 residues. The CDR3 here is CASSSRNNYGYTF. The DNA for the CDR3 is TGTGCCAGCAGCTCCAGGAACAACTATGGCTACACCTTC.

The chain carries TRBV4-3 and TRBJ2-2; the D gene is possibly TRBD1 (6 bases). The CDR3 is made up of 16 amino acids. With 0 bases removed from V and 1 base from J, the gap between germline ends came to 9 bases. The V gene's germline CDR1 is LGHNA and CDR2 YSLEER. DNA for the CDR3: TGCGCCAGCAGCCAAGATCTGACAGGGAACACCGGGGAGCTGTTTTTT. It specifies CASSQDLTGNTGELFF.

This clone was counted only a few times. The chain joins TRBV7-8 to TRBJ2-5; D perhaps matches TRBD1 (5 bases). CDR3 length equals 14 residues. CDR1 and CDR2 from the germline V gene are SGHVS and FQNEAQ. V was cut by 3 bases and J by 0 bases, with 8 bases left in between. In nucleotides, the CDR3 is TGTGCCAGCAGCTTTCCAGGGTACCAAGAGACCCAGTACTTC. Translation: CASSFPGYQETQYF.

This chain uses TRBV7-2 with TRBJ2-7, with 9 bases lining up with TRBD1. V was pared by 8 bases and J by 4 bases, with 6 bases of the junction left unmatched. This CDR3 comprises 13 residues. Germline assignment: CDR1 SGHTA and CDR2 FQGNSA. The CDR3 nucleotides are TGTGCCAGCCGACTAGGACAGGGGTACGAGCAGTACTTC. It is translated as CASRLGQGYEQYF.

The rearrangement links TRBV27 to TRBJ1-2, with 7 bases lining up with TRBD1. Germline assignment: CDR1 MNHEY and CDR2 SMNVEV (reference sequence). V shed 6 bases, J shed 4 bases, and the junction held 14 bases outside the gene matches. This CDR3 region has 16 residues. CDR3 region: CASSPTILQGSYGYTF. Here the CDR3 DNA reads TGTGCCAGCAGCCCCACAATCTTACAGGGGTCCTATGGCTACACCTTC.

The chain links TRBV18 to TRBJ1-5; no firm D call. This CDR3 has 15 amino acids. Per germline, CDR1 KGHSH and CDR2 LQKENI. V shed 5 bases and J shed 2 bases, with 13 bases lying between them. The CDR3 nucleotides read TGTGCCAGCTCATTCACCTTTGAGGGCAATCAGCCCCAGCATTTT. Amino acid sequence: CASSFTFEGNQPQHF.

V and J are TRBV7-3 and TRBJ1-1; D is uncertain. This CDR3 is built from 10 residues. Trimming cost V 8 bases and J 9 bases, with 10 bases left between them. Germline-derived CDR1 and CDR2 are SGHTA and FQGTGA. CDR3: CASGGQKAFF. CDR3 bases: TGTGCCAGCGGTGGGCAAAAAGCTTTCTTT.

A remark on this clone: Other DNA sequences from this sample encode an identical CDR3 as well. This chain links TRBV25-1 with TRBJ2-7; D is possibly TRBD2 (5 bases). The CDR3 runs 12 residues. The V end lost 6 bases, the J end lost 4 bases, and 10 bases lay between the germline ends. Germline CDR1 and CDR2: MGHDK and SYGVNS. The CDR3 here is CASSLDSYEQYF. The CDR3 DNA follows: TGTGCCAGCAGCCTGGACTCGTACGAGCAGTACTTC.

The rearrangement uses TRBV6-8 and TRBJ2-3; the D is unclear. Trimming shortened V by 2 bases and J by 2 bases, and 2 bases separated the two germline ends. From germline, CDR1 is MNHGY and CDR2 SAAAGT. The CDR3 is 12 amino acids. The CDR3 here is CASSYPTDTQYF. The CDR3 DNA reads TGTGCCAGCAGTTACCCCACAGATACGCAGTATTTT.

The chain links TRBV14 to TRBJ2-1; D perhaps matches TRBD2 (7 bases). The CDR3 has 18 residues. V lost 4 bases and J lost 2, with 21 bases in between. Germline CDR1 and CDR2: SGHDN and FVKESK. DNA of the CDR3: TGTGCCAGCAGCCGTCATATTGGGCGGGGGCCAACCTACAATGAGCAGTTCTTC. Residues: CASSRHIGRGPTYNEQFF.

V and J are TRBV10-2 and TRBJ1-6; a possible D gene is TRBD1 (5 bases). The CDR3 spans 15 residues. Germline values: CDR1 WSHSY, CDR2 SAAADI. The V and J ends lost 2 bases and 9 bases respectively, with 14 bases between them. The CDR3 sequence: CASSEKQGRGSPLHF. CDR3 nucleotides: TGCGCCAGCAGTGAGAAGCAGGGACGGGGTTCACCCCTCCACTTT.

This chain connects TRBV15 to TRBJ2-5; D unresolved. V was pared by 0 bases and J by 2 bases, with 10 bases between. The CDR3 consists of 15 residues. CDR1 and CDR2 from the germline V gene are LNHNV and YYDKDF (reference sequence). CDR3 sequence: CATSRDIGPQETQYF. The CDR3 bases are TGTGCCACCAGCAGAGATATTGGGCCGCAAGAGACCCAGTACTTC.

The gene calls are TRBV10-3 and TRBJ2-1; D could derive from TRBD1 or TRBD2 (5 bases each). From germline, CDR1 is ENHRY and CDR2 SYGVKD. V shed 5 bases and J shed 8 bases, with 16 bases lying between them. This CDR3 has 14 amino acids. CDR3 sequence (DNA): TGTGCCATCAGTATAGGGACCCGGGGAGATGAGCAGTTCTTC. Its protein product is CAISIGTRGDEQFF.

The chain links TRBV5-1 to TRBJ1-2; 9 nucleotides align to TRBD1. Losses at the gene ends were 4 bases for V and 7 bases for J; bases not matched to a gene: 8. There are 14 residues in the CDR3. Looked up from germline, CDR1 is SGHRS and CDR2 is YFSETQ. The CDR3 DNA is TGCGCCAGCAGCCCCGCCGGGACAGGGTTTGGCTACACCTTC. Translating gives CASSPAGTGFGYTF.

V usage is TRBV20-1 and J usage is TRBJ1-1; tentative D call: TRBD1 (5 bases). Trimming stripped 3 bases from V and 6 bases from J, with 8 bases between. Germline V lookup: CDR1 DFQATT, CDR2 SNEGSKA (reference sequence). The CDR3 extends over 11 amino acids. CDR3 amino acids: CSASLGAEAFF. CDR3 coding DNA: TGCAGTGCTAGTTTGGGGGCTGAAGCTTTCTTT.

The CDR3, as DNA: TGCGCCAGCAGCTTGATGGGGAGAAGGGCAGATACGCAGTATTTT. Residues: CASSLMGRRADTQYF. The chain recombines TRBV5-1 with TRBJ2-3, with D perhaps TRBD2 (5 bases). CDR1 SGHRS and CDR2 YFSETQ come from the germline V gene. This CDR3 contains 15 residues. Deletions cut 1 base from V and 4 bases from J, with 13 bases between.

The rearrangement joins TRBV18 to TRBJ2-1; D possibly corresponds to TRBD1 (6 bases). Trimming shortened V by 8 bases and J by 2 bases, and 13 bases separated the two germline ends. Germline lookup yields CDR1 KGHSH and CDR2 LQKENI. The length of the CDR3 is 14 residues. CDR3 sequence reads: CASTQGGTYNEQFF. For the CDR3, the DNA is TGTGCCAGCACACAGGGCGGAACCTACAATGAGCAGTTCTTC. Full variable domain (outside the CDR3, taken from reference TRBV18 and TRBJ2-1): NAGVMQNPRHLVRRRGQEARLRCSPMKGHSHVYWYRQLPEEGLKFMVYLQKENIIDESGMPKERFSAEFPKEGPSILRIQQVVRGDSAAYFCASTQGGTYNEQFFGPGTRLTVL.

There are a few counts of this clone. V gene TRBV7-8 combines with J gene TRBJ1-2; weak D call: TRBD1 (5 bases). Trimming left V 2 bases short and J 2 bases short, with 9 bases between. The germline V gene encodes CDR1 SGHVS and CDR2 FQNEAQ. The CDR3 totals 14 residues. CDR3 sequence: CASSLRGQNYGYTF. CDR3 nucleotides: TGTGCCAGCAGCTTACGAGGACAAAACTATGGCTACACCTTC. Full variable domain (rest looked up from reference TRBV7-8 and TRBJ1-2): GAGVSQSPRYKVAKRGQDVALRCDPISGHVSLFWYQQALGQGPEFLTYFQNEAQLDKSGLPSDRFFAERPEGSVSTLKIQRTQQEDSAVYLCASSLRGQNYGYTFGSGTRLTVV.

This clone was seen a single time. The chain employs TRBV2 and TRBJ1-6; a possible D gene is TRBD1 (5 bases). This CDR3 has 15 residues. Germline CDR1 is SNHLY and CDR2 is FYNNEI. V lost 0 bases and J lost 5, with 8 bases in between. The CDR3 sequence: CASSEARVDNSPLHF. The CDR3 bases are TGTGCCAGCAGTGAAGCCAGGGTAGATAATTCACCCCTCCACTTT.

This clone came up once. The chain joins TRBV30 to TRBJ2-5, with a possible D match to TRBD2 (6 bases). This CDR3 has 14 amino acids. Germline V gives CDR1 GTSNPN, CDR2 SVGIG (reference sequence). Deletions cut 6 bases from V and 3 bases from J, with 17 bases between. The CDR3 region has the DNA TGTGCCTGCTCTCCATTAGGGGAGGAAGAGACCCAGTACTTC. Encoded protein: CACSPLGEEETQYF.

The rearrangement joins TRBV4-2 to TRBJ1-2, with D tentatively TRBD1 (5 bases). Germline V lookup: CDR1 LGHNA, CDR2 YNFKEQ. Trimming pared 0 bases from V and 2 bases from J, leaving 10 bases between. CDR3 length: 15 residues. The CDR3 DNA reads TGTGCCAGCAGCCAAGAGGAGGGGCAGAACTATGGCTACACCTTC. Amino acids: CASSQEEGQNYGYTF.

This chain links TRBV4-3 with TRBJ2-1; unclear D gene. Germline assignment: CDR1 LGHNA and CDR2 YSLEER. The CDR3 covers 12 residues. V was shortened by 1 base and J by 8 bases, with 6 bases between the two germline ends. Here the CDR3 reads CASSQGTDEQFF. In DNA, the CDR3 is TGCGCCAGCAGCCAAGGTACCGATGAGCAGTTCTTC.

This chain links TRBV10-3 with TRBJ1-4; TRBD1 agrees at 7 bases. The germline V gene has CDR1 ENHRY and CDR2 SYGVKD. Unmatched junction bases numbered 3, after V lost 5 bases and J lost 3 bases. The CDR3 totals 14 residues. The CDR3 loop is CAISPGQSNEKLFF. CDR3 DNA: TGTGCCATCAGTCCGGGACAGTCTAATGAAAAACTGTTTTTT.